This T cell receptor (beta chain) was captured in a study of blood T cell repertoires in COVID-19. Study-wide context: Both acute and convalescent COVID-19 samples were obtained from the United States, Italy and Spain.

V shed 3 bases and J 2 bases; nucleotides not matched to a gene: 10. The CDR3 spans 16 residues. Germline V gene sequence: CDR1 DFQATT, CDR2 SNEGSKA (reference sequence). In the original processing: Researchers report that nucleated cell counts were estimated from reference gene primer amplification. The repertoire was sequenced with immunoSEQ multiplex PCR; TCRdb's copy has only in-frame clones and lacks some. From that table come the V and J calls and clone size; the DNA was used to work out D and trimming. This sample has fewer than 250,000 clones, with 83% found just once. The chain employs TRBV20-1 and TRBJ2-7, with TRBD2 identical over 10 bases. The specimen sequenced was peripheral blood. The origin of this receptor is a human donor in a cohort sampled during active COVID-19. The CDR3: CSASKEASGGTYEQYF. The DNA for the CDR3 is TGCAGTGCTAGTAAAGAAGCTAGCGGGGGAACCTACGAGCAGTACTTC.